This TCR beta chain came from a study of T cells after yellow fever vaccination (dated by TCRdb to the late 2010s). For context, the study as a whole: The SMART-Seq v4 Ultra Low Input RNA kit was used to prepare libraries from fractions with low cell numbers. To follow T-cell clones before and after primary and booster YFV17D yellow fever vaccination, bulk TCR alpha and beta repertoires were sequenced over time. Two healthy male donors made up the cohort, one aged 18 to 30 years and the other aged 30 to 40 years. Bulk PBMC replicates and cell subsets were isolated from blood drawn at multiple timepoints before and after both primary and secondary immunization. Beyond this particular receptor, the publication reports: A small fraction of clonotypes appeared in both the CD4 and CD8 compartments, likely as a result of convergent recombination. After the booster, most clones that had expanded after primary vaccination were detected again (around 96% of CD4 and more than 80% of CD8), suggesting broad maintenance of memory. Because abundant contaminating clonotypes from the bulk population could be contained in FACS-sorted repertoires, computational filtering was required. Only two donors were included in the study, so the extent to which the findings can be generalized is limited. The secondary T-cell response was weaker than the primary response but faster, peaking on day 5 instead of day 15.

TCR cDNA was synthesized by 5'RACE template switching, through which a universal primer site and unique molecular identifiers were introduced. cDNA synthesis was primed from both the TCR alpha and TCR beta constant segments. Libraries were amplified in two PCR steps, with sample barcodes and sequencing adapters added in the second step. Sequencing of libraries was done on Illumina HiSeq 2500 (2x100 bp) or NovaSeq (2x150 bp). In the source study's methods: MIGEC was used to demultiplex reads and collapse the reads into UMI consensus sequences, and MiXCR was used for V(D)J alignment. Clonotypes responding to the vaccine were identified with edgeR on replicate PBMC samples, with the criteria of FDR below 0.01 and a log2 fold change above 5 up to day 15. Each bulk clonotype was labeled CD4 or CD8 based on which sequenced repertoire, CD4 or CD8, contained the clonotype at higher abundance. Using fastp trimming at Q25 and MiXCR clonotype assembly, TCRdb reanalyzed the public sequencing data and kept in-frame beta chains. Every entry covers one CDR3 protein and lists the most common genes and DNA from its rows. V and J calls and clone size were set by TCRdb, not the authors. The sample profile shows roughly 79,000 distinct CDR3 sequences; more than 5.5% of them were found once. The ten largest account for approximately 30% of the sample.

CDR1 and CDR2, looked up from the germline V gene (reference sequence), are MNHEY and SMNVEV. The CDR3 contains 14 residues, cysteine and phenylalanine counted. The sequence is cut down to CDR3 DNA, 42 bases in frame from base 1. V and J lose 3 bases and 5 bases, and a span of 14 bases separates them. The meaning of the sample's treatment or condition label: live attenuated yellow fever vaccine strain. A standard Ficoll-Paque protocol was used to isolate PBMCs from peripheral blood. Dynabeads CD4 and CD8 positive selection kits were used to isolate the CD4 and CD8 T-cell fractions. TriZol was used to extract RNA from bulk PBMCs, CD4 and CD8 fractions, and dextramer-positive and dextramer-negative fractions. This clonotype was seen at least ten times. Its antigen remains unidentified. No clone much larger than this one lies a single base away; base qualities are absent.

The TCR comes from a man aged 18 to 30 who received the YFV17D yellow fever vaccine. The chain is assembled from TRBV27 and TRBJ2-7; the D gene is possibly TRBD1, with 6 bases matching. The sequences come from CD8+ T cells sorted from PBMCs, collected less than 11 days after the first yellow fever vaccination. The CDR3 protein is CASSFLQGADEQYF. The DNA sequence reads TGTGCCAGCAGTTTTTTACAGGGCGCCGACGAGCAGTACTTC.